A selection of T cell receptor beta chains follows, all from one sample in a study of vaccination and CD4 T cells after COVID-19. TCRdb independently ran MiXCR on the PCR reads; one entry per CDR3 protein. This table has 5,000 to 8,000 distinct CDR3 sequences, around 19% appearing once. For these TCRs, the target antigens are not known. Material for sequencing was CD4+ T cells from blood, cultured in vitro. Receptor source: a human donor who had recovered from COVID-19. CDR3s include the opening cysteine and the closing phenylalanine or tryptophan. The D gene is left open where the match is weak. A row's size may be missing; if present it is once, few, many or a size class.

>few|NA|TRBJ1-5|TRBV27|11
TGTGCCAGCACCTGTAAGCAGCCCCAGCATTTT
CASTCKQPQHF
>few|TRBD1|TRBJ2-3|TRBV7-2|17
TGTGCCAGCAGCTCCCATACCGGGACAGGGAATCCAGATACGCAGTATTTT
CASSSHTGTGNPDTQYF
>NA|NA|TRBJ2-5|TRBV11-3|16
TGTGCCAGCAGCTTTAGTCAACAGGCGGCACAAGAGACCCAGTACTTC
CASSFSQQAAQETQYF
>medium-sized|NA|TRBJ1-1|TRBV27|14
TGTGCCAGCAGCTTTACAGGCGTAGTAGCTGAAGCTTTCTTT
CASSFTGVVAEAFF
>few|TRBD1|TRBJ2-6|TRBV10-3|18
TGTGCCATCAGAGATTCCGGGACAGGGACGACTGGGGCCAACGTCCTGACTTTC
CAIRDSGTGTTGANVLTF
>once|TRBD2|TRBJ2-1|TRBV11-2|14
TGTGCCAGCAACCCGGGGGGGCTGTACAATGAGCAGTTCTTC
CASNPGGLYNEQFF
>NA|TRBD2|TRBJ2-1|TRBV20-1|15
TGCAGTGCTAGAGGGTCGAGCGGGAGTGCGTATGAGCAGTTCTTC
CSARGSSGSAYEQFF
>NA|TRBD2|TRBJ2-3|TRBV24-1|12
TGTGCCACGCGGGGGGAGGCAGATACGCAGTATTTT
CATRGEADTQYF
>few|NA|TRBJ2-1|TRBV6-2/TRBV6-3|13
TGTGCCAGCAGTTACGGCCAGTACAATGAGCAGTTCTTC
CASSYGQYNEQFF
>few|NA|TRBJ1-1|TRBV27|11
TGTGCCAGCATCGGTGACACTGAAGCTTTCTTT
CASIGDTEAFF
>NA|NA|TRBJ2-7|TRBV28|14
TGTGCCAGCCGAGAGGCTAGAGGGCCCTACGAGCAGTACTTC
CASREARGPYEQYF
>medium-sized|NA|TRBJ1-6|TRBV10-1|14
TGCGCCAGCAGTGAAACCCTGGGGAATTCACCCCTCCACTTT
CASSETLGNSPLHF
>NA|NA|TRBJ1-3|TRBV28|16
TGTGCCAGCAGTCCCAGGGACTGGAGCTCTGGAAACACCATATATTTT
CASSPRDWSSGNTIYF
>NA|NA|TRBJ2-7|TRBV28|15
TGTGCCAGCAGTTGGAACGACGGTCCTTCGGGGGAGCAGTACTTC
CASSWNDGPSGEQYF
>few|TRBD1|TRBJ1-2|TRBV20-1|15
TGCAGTGCTAGACCCTTCGACAGGGGAGGTCATGGCTACACCTTC
CSARPFDRGGHGYTF
>NA|NA|TRBJ1-5|TRBV6-2/TRBV6-3|12
TGTGCCAGCAGTTACTTCGGTCAGCCCCAGCATTTT
CASSYFGQPQHF
>NA|TRBD2|TRBJ2-1|TRBV28|16
TGTGCCAGCAGCCCCGTACTAGCGGGAGGGCCGGTTGAGCAGTTCTTC
CASSPVLAGGPVEQFF
>few|NA|TRBJ2-7|TRBV19|13
TGTGCCAGTAGTAAAACACAGGGATGGGAGCAGTACTTC
CASSKTQGWEQYF
>NA|NA|TRBJ1-2|TRBV2|13
TGTGCCAGCAAGGATACGGGGGTGTGGGGCTACACCTTC
CASKDTGVWGYTF
>NA|NA|TRBJ2-4|TRBV28|14
TGTGCCAGCAGTTTGTCCGGATCCGTAAACATTCAGTACTTC
CASSLSGSVNIQYF
>few|TRBD1|TRBJ2-2|TRBV4-2|15
TGTGCCAGCAGCCGAGGGACAGGGAACACCGGGGAGCTGTTTTTT
CASSRGTGNTGELFF
>medium-sized|NA|TRBJ1-2|TRBV6-1|14
TGTGCCAGCAGCCCGAACATGCCGGGGGATGGCTACACCTTC
CASSPNMPGDGYTF
>NA|NA|TRBJ1-6|TRBV28|15
TGTGCCAGCAGGACAGGAAGCTCCTATAATTCACCCCTCCACTTT
CASRTGSSYNSPLHF
>large|NA|TRBJ2-5|TRBV10-3|12
TGTGCCATCAGTGACGGGGGCGAGACCCAGTACTTC
CAISDGGETQYF
>NA|TRBD2|TRBJ2-4|TRBV2|16
TGTGCCAGCAAAACGGCTAGCGGGGGGGCCAAAAACATTCAGTACTTC
CASKTASGGAKNIQYF
>NA|NA|TRBJ1-1|TRBV11-3|12
TGTGCCAGCAGCATTGGACCTGGCGGAGCTTTCTTT
CASSIGPGGAFF
>once|TRBD1|TRBJ1-4|TRBV28|15
TGTGCCAGCAGTCATGGACAGGGGAGGAATGAAAAACTGTTTTTT
CASSHGQGRNEKLFF
>few|TRBD2|TRBJ2-7|TRBV20-1|13
TGCAGTACGATACTAGCGGAAAGCTACGAGCAGTACTTC
CSTILAESYEQYF
>few|TRBD2|TRBJ2-2|TRBV6-1|15
TGTGCCAGCACTGGACTAGCGGAGAACACCGGGGAGCTGTTTTTT
CASTGLAENTGELFF
>medium-sized|NA|TRBJ1-1|TRBV6-1|16
TGTGCCAGCAGTGATAGCCAACGGAGGGGCAATACTGAAGCTTTCTTT
CASSDSQRRGNTEAFF
>NA|TRBD2|TRBJ2-5|TRBV5-1|16
TGCGCCAGCAGCCCCCAAGGACTAGCGGGAGAAGAGACCCAGTACTTC
CASSPQGLAGEETQYF
>few|TRBD2|TRBJ2-3|TRBV10-3|14
TGTGCCATCAGTGCGGGAGGGCAGACAGATACGCAGTATTTT
CAISAGGQTDTQYF
>few|NA|TRBJ1-4|TRBV6-1|12
TGTGCCAGCAGATCATGGGATGAAAAACTGTTTTTT
CASRSWDEKLFF
>few|NA|TRBJ2-2|TRBV6-1|14
TGTGCCAGCAGTCTGGCCCTAGCGACCGGGGAGCTGTTTTTT
CASSLALATGELFF
>medium-sized|TRBD1|TRBJ1-6|TRBV6-1|19
TGTGCCAGCGGCGCCGGGACAGGGGGCAGTTGGTCCTATAATTCACCCCTCCACTTT
CASGAGTGGSWSYNSPLHF
>few|TRBD1|TRBJ1-5|TRBV30|14
TGTGCCTGGAGTGTGAGACAGGGTAATCAGCCCCAGCATTTT
CAWSVRQGNQPQHF
>few|TRBD1|TRBJ1-2|TRBV5-1|15
TGCGCCAGCAGCTTGGCCGAGGGACAGGCCTATGGCTACACCTTC
CASSLAEGQAYGYTF
>NA|NA|TRBJ2-3|TRBV5-1|16
TGCGCCAGCAGCTTGGACGGCAGAGCTAGCACAGATACGCAGTATTTT
CASSLDGRASTDTQYF
>NA|NA|TRBJ1-1|TRBV4-1|16
TGCGCCAGCAGCCAAGCAGCTAGCAGTTTGAACACTGAAGCTTTCTTT
CASSQAASSLNTEAFF
>few|NA|TRBJ1-1|TRBV7-6|14
TGTGCCAGCAGCTCTTCGGGACTTAACACTGAAGCTTTCTTT
CASSSSGLNTEAFF
>NA|NA|TRBJ2-1|TRBV20-1|16
NA
CSVPPASGASYNEQFF
>few|NA|TRBJ2-7|TRBV11-3|17
TGTGCCAGCAGCTCGGGGACCGGCCAAGCATACTACGAAGAGCAGTACTTC
CASSSGTGQAYYEEQYF